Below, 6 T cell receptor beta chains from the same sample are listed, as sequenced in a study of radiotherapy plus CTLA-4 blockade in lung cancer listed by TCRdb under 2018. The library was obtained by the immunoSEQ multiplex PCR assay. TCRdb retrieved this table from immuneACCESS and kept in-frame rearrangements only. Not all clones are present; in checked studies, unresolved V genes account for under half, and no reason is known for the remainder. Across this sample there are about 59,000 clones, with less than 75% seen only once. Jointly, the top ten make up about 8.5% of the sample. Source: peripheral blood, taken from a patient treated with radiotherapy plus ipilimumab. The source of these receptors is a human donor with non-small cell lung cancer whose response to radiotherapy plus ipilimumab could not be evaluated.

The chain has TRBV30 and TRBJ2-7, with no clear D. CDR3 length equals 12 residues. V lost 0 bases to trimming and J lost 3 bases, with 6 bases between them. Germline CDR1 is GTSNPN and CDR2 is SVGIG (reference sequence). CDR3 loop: CAWSVLSYEQYF. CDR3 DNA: TGTGCCTGGAGTGTACTTAGCTACGAGCAGTACTTC.

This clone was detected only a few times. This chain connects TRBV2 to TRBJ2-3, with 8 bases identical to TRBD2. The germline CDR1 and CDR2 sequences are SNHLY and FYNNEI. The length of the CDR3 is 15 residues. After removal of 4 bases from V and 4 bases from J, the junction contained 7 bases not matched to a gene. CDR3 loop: CASSVYGGDADTQYF. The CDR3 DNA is TGTGCCAGCAGTGTGTACGGGGGGGATGCAGATACGCAGTATTTT.

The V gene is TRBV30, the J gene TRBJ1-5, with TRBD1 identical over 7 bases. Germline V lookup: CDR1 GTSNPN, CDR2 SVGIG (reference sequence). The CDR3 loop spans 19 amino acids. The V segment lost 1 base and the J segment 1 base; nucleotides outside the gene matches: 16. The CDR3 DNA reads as TGTGCCTGGAGTGCCGCCCCAAGACAGGGCGTTTTGAGCAATCAGCCCCAGCATTTT. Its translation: CAWSAAPRQGVLSNQPQHF.

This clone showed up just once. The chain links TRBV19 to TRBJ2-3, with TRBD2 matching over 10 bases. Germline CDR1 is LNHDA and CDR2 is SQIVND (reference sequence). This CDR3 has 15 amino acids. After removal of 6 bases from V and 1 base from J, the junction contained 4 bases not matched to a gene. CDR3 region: CASSTGTSGTDTQYF. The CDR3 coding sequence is TGTGCCAGTAGCACCGGGACTAGCGGCACAGATACGCAGTATTTT.

Written as DNA, the CDR3 is TGTGCCATGGGGGGAAACATGAACACTGAAGCTTTCTTT. It yields the protein CAMGGNMNTEAFF. The rearrangement uses TRBV28 and TRBJ1-1; maybe TRBD1 (5 bases). Between the trimmed V and J ends, which lost 10 bases and 0 bases, there was a span of 12 bases. This CDR3 is built from 13 residues. Germline CDR1 is MDHEN and CDR2 is SYDVKM.

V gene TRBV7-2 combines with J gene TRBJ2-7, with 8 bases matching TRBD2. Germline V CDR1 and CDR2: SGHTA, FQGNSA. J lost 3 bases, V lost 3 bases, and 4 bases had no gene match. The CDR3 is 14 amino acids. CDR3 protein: CASSFGGGYYEQYF. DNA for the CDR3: TGTGCCAGCAGCTTCGGGGGGGGCTACTACGAGCAGTACTTC.